This T cell receptor beta chain was recovered during a study of PD-1 blockade in mismatch repair-deficient tumors. Regarding the study as a whole: Tumor-resident clones, often absent from pretreatment blood, expanded after pembrolizumab and then contracted.

V was trimmed by 5 bases and J by 0 bases, leaving 13 bases between them. The V gene's germline CDR1 is MDHEN and CDR2 SYDVKM. The CDR3 extends over 15 amino acids. Remarks on this clone: Its antigen is not identified.

Mismatch repair deficiency was confirmed in all patients, by PCR or immunohistochemistry. Using immunoSEQ multiplex PCR, the repertoire was profiled, and TCRdb retains in-frame clones only, with some absent. The table has 95,000 to 150,000 clones, around 87% seen once. V usage is TRBV28 and J usage is TRBJ1-1, with a possible D match to TRBD1 (6 bases). The sequencing here drew on peripheral blood, taken 44 weeks after starting pembrolizumab. This TCR derives from an adult with mismatch repair-deficient cancer. CDR3 in DNA: TGTGCCAGCAGTCTTAGGGGGGAACTGAACACTGAAGCTTTCTTT. Translating gives CASSLRGELNTEAFF.